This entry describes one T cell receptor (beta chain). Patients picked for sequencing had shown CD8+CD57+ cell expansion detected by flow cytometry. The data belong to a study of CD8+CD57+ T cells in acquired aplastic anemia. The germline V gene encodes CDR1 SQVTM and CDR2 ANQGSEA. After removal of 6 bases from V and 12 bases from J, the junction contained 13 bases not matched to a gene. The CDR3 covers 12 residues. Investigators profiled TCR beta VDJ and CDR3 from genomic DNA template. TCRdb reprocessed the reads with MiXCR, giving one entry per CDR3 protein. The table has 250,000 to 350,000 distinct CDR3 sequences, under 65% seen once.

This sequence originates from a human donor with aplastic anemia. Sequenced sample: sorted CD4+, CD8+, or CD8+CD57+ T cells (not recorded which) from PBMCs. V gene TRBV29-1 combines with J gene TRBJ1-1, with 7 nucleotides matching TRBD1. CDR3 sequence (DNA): TGCAGCGTCGACGACAGGGCGAGTGAGTCTTTCTTT. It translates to CSVDDRASESFF.